The 16 T cell receptor beta chains below were found in one sample sequenced in a study of neoadjuvant nivolumab and ipilimumab in lung cancer. TCRdb's table, derived via immunoSEQ multiplex PCR, lists solely in-frame clones and lacks some. Of around 8,100 clones in the sample, around 79% were seen once. The starting material was adjacent normal lung tissue, obtained after neoadjuvant nivolumab, alone or with ipilimumab, at or shortly before surgery. The receptors shown here come from an adult with non-small cell lung cancer.

Only one count was recorded for this clone. The rearrangement joins TRBV30 to TRBJ2-6; 7 bases agree with TRBD1. Germline lookup yields CDR1 GTSNPN and CDR2 SVGIG (reference sequence). This CDR3 contains 16 residues. With 3 bases clipped from V and 4 bases from J, the junction kept 9 bases outside the gene matches. This CDR3 is CAWRATGVPGANVLTF. CDR3 bases: TGTGCCTGGAGGGCTACAGGGGTCCCCGGGGCCAACGTCCTGACTTTC. The entire variable domain, with the rest obtained from reference TRBV30 and TRBJ2-6, is as follows: SQTIHQWPATLVQPVGSPLSLECTVEGTSNPNLYWYRQAAGRGLQLLFYSVGIGQISSEVPQNLSASRPQDRQFILSSKKLLLSDSGFYLCAWRATGVPGANVLTFGAGSRLTVL.

The chain recombines TRBV30 with TRBJ2-7; D perhaps matches TRBD1 (5 bases). This CDR3 has 13 residues. Looked up from germline, CDR1 is GTSNPN and CDR2 is SVGIG (reference sequence). With 0 bases removed from V and 2 bases from J, the gap between germline ends came to 8 bases. The chain's CDR3 is CAWSVKGAYEQYF. CDR3 sequence (DNA): TGTGCCTGGAGTGTTAAAGGGGCCTACGAGCAGTACTTC.

This clone was seen just once. V gene TRBV7-2 combines with J gene TRBJ1-6; TRBD1 matches 11 bases. Looked up from germline, CDR1 is SGHTA and CDR2 is FQGNSA. V lost 1 base and J lost 6; bases outside the gene matches: 11. This CDR3 comprises 19 residues. The CDR3 coding sequence is TGTGCCAGCAGCTTAGACCCAGGGGGCGGACAGGGGGCTAATTCACCCCTCCACTTT. Translated, it gives CASSLDPGGGQGANSPLHF.

By its share, this clone is medium-sized (0.01 to 0.1%). The CDR3 DNA sequence: TGCGCCAGCAGCCCGCCGGGAGGGGACGAGCAGTACTTC. Amino acids: CASSPPGGDEQYF. V and J are TRBV4-3 and TRBJ2-7; 8 bases agree with TRBD2. The length of the CDR3 is 13 residues. V dropped 4 bases and J dropped 5; count of bases not matched to a gene: 4. CDR1 and CDR2 (germline): LGHNA, YSLEER.

The genes are TRBV6-6 and TRBJ1-5; D gene unclear. V lost 7 bases to trimming and J lost 4 bases, with 11 bases between them. Germline lookup yields CDR1 MNHNY and CDR2 SVGAGI (reference sequence). The length of the CDR3 is 13 residues. CDR3 sequence reads: CASNSFLNQPQHF. CDR3 DNA: TGTGCCAGCAACAGTTTTCTGAATCAGCCCCAGCATTTT.

This chain links TRBV5-1 with TRBJ1-6; TRBD1 matches 7 bases. The trim removed 1 base at V and 11 bases at J, leaving 12 bases unmatched. The CDR3 covers 16 residues. Germline assignment: CDR1 SGHRS and CDR2 YFSETQ. CDR3 in amino acids: CASSLNPGQRGAPLHF. As DNA, the CDR3 is TGCGCCAGCAGCTTGAATCCGGGACAGAGAGGGGCACCCCTCCACTTT.

The gene calls are TRBV4-1 and TRBJ2-7, with D possibly called TRBD1 or TRBD2 (5 bases each). Germline V gene data show CDR1 as MGHRA and CDR2 as YSYEKL. CDR3 length equals 15 residues. V lost 3 bases and J 3 bases, leaving 15 bases between the germline ends. This CDR3 is CASSQNRDGLYEQYF. The CDR3 nucleotides read TGCGCCAGCAGCCAGAACCGGGACGGCCTCTACGAGCAGTACTTC.

The chain uses TRBV4-3 and TRBJ2-5; 8 bases fit TRBD1. The CDR3 is 18 amino acids. CDR1 is LGHNA, CDR2 YSLEER, per germline. The trim removed 0 bases at V and 4 bases at J, leaving 13 bases unmatched. The CDR3 here is CASSQDYGQGFLAETQYF. CDR3 in DNA: TGCGCCAGCAGCCAAGATTACGGACAGGGTTTCCTGGCAGAGACCCAGTACTTC.

In this sample, this clone turned up once. V is TRBV6-1 and J is TRBJ2-2; D perhaps matches TRBD1 (6 bases). The CDR3 consists of 15 residues. Germline CDR1 MNHNS, CDR2 SASEGT. Trimming shortened V by 4 bases and J by 6 bases, and 15 bases separated the two germline ends. This chain's CDR3 is CASSVGGLWAGELFF. The CDR3 DNA sequence: TGTGCCAGCAGTGTAGGGGGATTATGGGCCGGGGAGCTGTTTTTT.

This sequence joins TRBV10-2 and TRBJ1-2, with unresolved D. Germline V gene data show CDR1 as WSHSY and CDR2 as SAAADI. Trimming stripped 4 bases from V and 1 base from J, with 4 bases between. The CDR3 is 12 residues long. The CDR3 loop is CASSGVNYGYTF. The CDR3 DNA follows: TGCGCCAGCAGTGGGGTTAACTATGGCTACACCTTC.

The chain joins TRBV5-6 to TRBJ2-3; no firm D call. This CDR3 spans 13 amino acids. Per the germline V gene, CDR1 is SGHDT and CDR2 is YYEEEE. V was pared by 0 bases and J by 2 bases, with 4 bases between. The CDR3 sequence is CASSLGFTDTQYF. In DNA, the CDR3 is TGTGCCAGCAGCTTGGGGTTCACAGATACGCAGTATTTT.

By frequency in the sample, this clone is large (0.1 to 1%). The chain joins TRBV9 to TRBJ1-2, with D hard to call. CDR1 and CDR2 from the germline V gene are SGDLS and YYNGEE. This CDR3 spans 11 amino acids. V lost 3 bases to trimming and J lost 7 bases, with 7 bases between them. CDR3 bases: TGTGCCAGCAGCGCCGCGGGTGGCTACACCTTC. Amino acid sequence: CASSAAGGYTF. Drawing the rest from reference TRBV9 and TRBJ1-2, the complete variable domain is DSGVTQTPKHLITATGQRVTLRCSPRSGDLSVYWYQQSLDQGLQFLIQYYNGEERAKGNILERFSAQQFPDLHSELNLSSLELGDSALYFCASSAAGGYTFGSGTRLTVV.

The chain carries TRBV18 and TRBJ1-1; D unresolved. There are 13 residues in the CDR3. V gave up 3 bases and J gave up 8 bases, with 13 bases separating them. Per germline, CDR1 KGHSH and CDR2 LQKENI. In DNA, the CDR3 is TGTGCCAGCTCACCCCCGGTCGTGGGCGAAGCTTTCTTT. It translates to CASSPPVVGEAFF.

This clone turned up a few times. The chain has TRBV10-2 and TRBJ2-5, with D perhaps matching TRBD1 (5 bases). This CDR3 contains 13 residues. Germline CDR1 reads WSHSY; CDR2 reads SAAADI. The germline V and J ends were trimmed by 6 bases and 4 bases, with 12 bases remaining between them. CDR3 protein: CASSLGARETQYF. Here the CDR3 DNA reads TGCGCCAGCAGCCTAGGGGCCCGAGAGACCCAGTACTTC.

This chain connects TRBV2 to TRBJ1-3; 8 positions agree with TRBD1. V was clipped by 9 bases and J by 3 bases; unmatched bases: 4. The germline gives CDR1 SNHLY, CDR2 FYNNEI. The CDR3 is made up of 13 amino acids. CDR3: CASQQGVGNTIYF. The CDR3 bases are TGTGCCAGTCAACAGGGGGTTGGAAACACCATATATTTT.

V and J are TRBV6-5 and TRBJ2-2, with D maybe TRBD2 (6 bases). Germline CDR1 MNHEY, CDR2 SVGAGI. This CDR3 has 15 amino acids. The V and J ends lost 5 bases and 2 bases respectively, with 12 bases between them. CDR3 sequence: CASSLGTFNTGELFF. The CDR3 DNA sequence: TGTGCCAGCAGTCTCGGGACTTTTAACACCGGGGAGCTGTTTTTT.